This T cell receptor (beta chain) derives from a study of cytomegalovirus exposure and HLA in healthy donors. General observations from the study: A list of about 180 TCR beta chains associated with cytomegalovirus was given. Highest at DRB1 and lowest at HLA-C, TCR association rates differed among HLA loci in a later analysis. Clonal expansion, a later analysis showed, was greater in HLA-associated TCR beta chains than in equally common others. Many donors carried some public TCRs, although rarity characterized most TCR sequences.

With regard to this clone: Its antigen is still unknown.

This PCR relied on a set of 60 Vbeta primers and 13 Jbeta primers. Only in-frame clones appear in the TCRdb table, and some are missing; sequencing was by immunoSEQ multiplex PCR. The data show about 250,000 clones, with about three quarters seen just once and under 0.6% held by the top ten. The CDR3 sequence is 15 residues long. Germline V lookup: CDR1 MNHNY, CDR2 SVGAGI (reference sequence). V shed 3 bases and J shed 5 bases, with 13 bases lying between them. The chain uses TRBV6-6 and TRBJ1-4, with a weak D call TRBD1 (6 bases). The sequenced sample was PBMCs. The sequence was obtained from a boy between 10 and 17 years old in good health and CMV-seronegative. CDR3 sequence: CASSYLQGGNEKLFF. The CDR3 DNA is TGTGCCAGCAGTTATTTACAGGGTGGGAATGAAAAACTGTTTTTT.